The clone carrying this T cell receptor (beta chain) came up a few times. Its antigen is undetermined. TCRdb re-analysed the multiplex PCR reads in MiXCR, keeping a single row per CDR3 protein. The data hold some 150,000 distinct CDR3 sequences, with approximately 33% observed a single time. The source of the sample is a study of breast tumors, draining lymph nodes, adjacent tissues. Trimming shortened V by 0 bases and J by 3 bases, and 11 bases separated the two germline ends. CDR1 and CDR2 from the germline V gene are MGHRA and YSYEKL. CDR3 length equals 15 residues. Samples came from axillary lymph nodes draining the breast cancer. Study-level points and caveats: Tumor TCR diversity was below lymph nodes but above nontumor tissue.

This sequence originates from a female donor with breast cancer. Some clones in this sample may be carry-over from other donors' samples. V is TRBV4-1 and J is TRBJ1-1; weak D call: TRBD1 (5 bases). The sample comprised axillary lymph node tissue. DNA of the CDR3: TGCGCCAGCAGCCAAGATCGGGGGGGATACACTGAAGCTTTCTTT. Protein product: CASSQDRGGYTEAFF.